This is a list of T cell receptor beta chains from one sample in a study of cytomegalovirus exposure and HLA in healthy donors. Using immunoSEQ multiplex PCR, the repertoire was profiled, and TCRdb retains in-frame clones only, with some absent. With some 60,000 clones in the sample, the ten largest clones hold less than 4.5%. Sequencing used PBMCs. These receptors came from a male donor in good health and CMV-seronegative. The CDR3 runs from the conserved cysteine through the conserved F or W. The order of the fields is D gene, J gene, V gene, CDR3 DNA, CDR3 protein. D genes are given only for firm matches.

NA TRBJ2-3 TRBV5-4 TGTGCCAGCAGCGCAGGGGCAGATACGCAGTATTTT CASSAGADTQYF
NA TRBJ2-1 TRBV9 TGTGCCAGCAGCCCCCGCCCGAGCTACAATGAGCAGTTCTTC CASSPRPSYNEQFF
NA TRBJ2-5 TRBV27 TGTGCCAGCAGTGTATATACCAAGGGGGAGACCCAGTACTTC CASSVYTKGETQYF
TRBD1 TRBJ1-2 TRBV5-1 TGCGCCAGCAGCTTGGGGGACAGGAACTATGGCTACACCTTC CASSLGDRNYGYTF
NA TRBJ1-5 TRBV28 TGTGCCAGCAGTTTACAACCGGACAGTAGCAATCAGCCCCAGCATTTT CASSLQPDSSNQPQHF
NA TRBJ2-1 TRBV2 TGTGCCAGCAGTGAAGACAGGAATGAGCAGTTCTTC CASSEDRNEQFF
NA TRBJ1-5 TRBV19 TGTGCCAGTAGTGAACTTTATAGCAATCAGCCCCAGCATTTT CASSELYSNQPQHF
NA TRBJ2-3 TRBV2 TGTGCCAGCAGTGTAGGAGATAAGCAGTATTTT CASSVGDKQYF
TRBD2 TRBJ2-5 TRBV5-1 TGCGCCAGCAGCTCTTGGGGCGGGACTACGGAGACCCAGTACTTC CASSSWGGTTETQYF
NA TRBJ1-1 TRBV11-3 TGTGCCAGCAGCTTAGATCAACAGGCTGAAGCTTTCTTT CASSLDQQAEAFF
NA TRBJ1-2 TRBV6-5 TGTGCCAGCAGTCACCGGGAGGCCTATGGCTACACCTTC CASSHREAYGYTF
NA TRBJ1-6 TRBV19 TGTGCCAGTAGTGCCCGGGACAAGAGCTCCTATAATTCACCCCTCCACTTT CASSARDKSSYNSPLHF
NA TRBJ2-6 TRBV15 TGTGCCACCAGCAGAGATCGCGTGCTTGGGGCCAACGTCCTGACTTTC CATSRDRVLGANVLTF
NA TRBJ1-6 TRBV6-5 TGTGCCAGCAGCCGTTCGAGCTCCTATAATTCACCCCTCCACTTT CASSRSSSYNSPLHF
TRBD2 TRBJ2-5 TRBV2 TGTGCCAGCAATGGACTAGCGGGGGGGTACCAAGAGAACCAGTACTTC CASNGLAGGYQENQYF
NA TRBJ1-1 TRBV30 TGTGCCGGGGACATCCGGACCTTT CAGDIRTF
NA TRBJ1-1 TRBV7-9 TGTGCCAGCAGCTTAGATCACAAAAACACTGAAGCTTTCTTT CASSLDHKNTEAFF
TRBD2 TRBJ2-3 TRBV4-1 TGCGCCAGCAGCCAAGCCGGCCGAGTGGACAGCGGGAGGCGGACGCAGTATTTT CASSQAGRVDSGRRTQYF
NA TRBJ1-1 TRBV7-9 TGTGCCAGCAGCCCTGGATTGAGGGACAAGGAGAACACTGAAGCTTTCTTT CASSPGLRDKENTEAFF
NA TRBJ2-2 TRBV12-5 TGTGCTAGTGGTTTGCCCAAACCATTATCAGCGGAGGGCACCGGGGAGCTGTTTTTT CASGLPKPLSAEGTGELFF
TRBD1 TRBJ2-7 TRBV9 TGTGCCAGCAGCGAAGGACAGGGGCGGAATTACGAGCAGTACTTC CASSEGQGRNYEQYF
NA TRBJ1-3 TRBV6-6 TGTGCCAGCAGTCTTGACGGGGGGGTCGGGTACACCATATATTTT CASSLDGGVGYTIYF
NA TRBJ2-5 TRBV30 TGTGCCTGGAGTGATGGGTGGGCGCAAGAGACCCAGTACTTC CAWSDGWAQETQYF
TRBD2 TRBJ2-7 TRBV27 TGTGCCAGCAGTTTCAGCGGGGTCGCCTACGAGCAGTACTTC CASSFSGVAYEQYF
NA TRBJ2-7 TRBV5-6 TGTGCCAGCAGCTCAAGACAAAACGCCTACGAGCAGTACTTC CASSSRQNAYEQYF
NA TRBJ2-7 TRBV5-1 TGCGCCAGCAGCCCGGGACCTAGCGCCTACGAGCAGTACTTC CASSPGPSAYEQYF
NA TRBJ2-5 TRBV5-8 TGTGCCAGCAGCCTCCCCCCGGAGACCCAGTACTTC CASSLPPETQYF
NA TRBJ1-6 TRBV23-1 TGCGCCAGCAGTCACCTCAAGCCGGATTCACCCCTCCACTTT CASSHLKPDSPLHF
TRBD1 TRBJ2-3 TRBV5-8 TGTGCCAGCAGCTTATCAGCCGGGACAGGCTTCGCAGATACGCAGTATTTT CASSLSAGTGFADTQYF
TRBD1 TRBJ2-7 TRBV28 TGTGCCAGCAGCCAGGGACAGGGGATGAACGAGCAGTACTTC CASSQGQGMNEQYF
TRBD2 TRBJ2-2 TRBV5-4 TGTGCCAGCAGCTCCGTGGGGCCTTCGGGGGGGAACACCGGGGAGCTGTTTTTT CASSSVGPSGGNTGELFF
TRBD1 TRBJ2-7 TRBV29-1 TGCAGCGTGGCACAGGGGAACCACGAGCAGTACTTC CSVAQGNHEQYF
TRBD2 TRBJ2-2 TRBV18 TGTGCCAGCTCACCACCGAGATCGTCGGGGGGGTACACCGGGGAGCTGTTTTTT CASSPPRSSGGYTGELFF
NA TRBJ2-2 TRBV28 TGTGCCAGCAGTTTATATCAGCCAGGGACCGGGGAGCTGTTTTTT CASSLYQPGTGELFF
NA TRBJ2-7 TRBV4-1 TGCGCCAGCAGCCACCCGGAGGACAGTAGCTCCTACGAGCAGTACTTC CASSHPEDSSSYEQYF
TRBD1 TRBJ1-2 TRBV7-9 TGTGCCAGCAGCACCGATTGGACAGGGGTGAACTATGGCTACACCTTC CASSTDWTGVNYGYTF
TRBD1 TRBJ2-7 TRBV28 TGTGCCAGCAGTCGTCCGCAACAGGGGTCGGCCTACGAGCAGTACTTC CASSRPQQGSAYEQYF
NA TRBJ2-5 TRBV29-1 TGCAGCGTGGGAGGAGGTAGGGAGACCCAGTACTTC CSVGGGRETQYF
NA TRBJ2-3 TRBV11-2 TGTGCCAGAAGGCAAGGAGGTACGCAGTATTTT CARRQGGTQYF
NA TRBJ2-7 TRBV12-5 TGTGCTAGTGGTGTGGGCCGAGTAGCGGCGAGCGCCTACGAGCAGTACTTC CASGVGRVAASAYEQYF
TRBD1 TRBJ2-5 TRBV28 TGTGCCAGCAGTTCACCCCCAGGGGGCGCGTGGGAGCAGTACTTC CASSSPPGGAWEQYF
TRBD1 TRBJ2-7 TRBV6-5 TGTGCCAGCAGCCTCCGGACAGGGCAGCAGTACTTC CASSLRTGQQYF
NA TRBJ2-5 TRBV5-5 TGTGCCAGCAGCCTGGCCCCACAAGAGACCCAGTACTTC CASSLAPQETQYF
NA TRBJ2-3 TRBV7-2 TGTGCCAGCAGCTTACCCCAGTCAGATACGCAGTATTTT CASSLPQSDTQYF
TRBD2 TRBJ2-2 TRBV2 TGTGCCAGCAGGGGGAGCGGGAGTACCGGGGAGCTGTTTTTT CASRGSGSTGELFF
TRBD1 TRBJ2-7 TRBV29-1 TGCAGCGGATATCTCGGGACAGGGAATATTTACGAGCAGTACTTC CSGYLGTGNIYEQYF